Ten or more counts support the clone carrying this T cell receptor (beta chain). The record originates from a study of shared clonotypes between healthy human individuals. Only Caucasian adults living in Nashville, Tennessee made up the donor group. In the source study's methods: In the immunoSEQ data, sequences were junction-only and lacked quality scores, so filtering differed. TCRdb's copy holds only in-frame clones and misses some; the assay was immunoSEQ multiplex PCR. For V, J and clone size, that table is used; D and trimming come from the DNA. The table has roughly 95,000 clones, approximately 44% seen once. This CDR3 is built from 13 residues. The germline V and J ends were trimmed by 0 bases and 7 bases, with 9 bases remaining between them. The germline V gene encodes CDR1 LGHNA and CDR2 YNFKEQ.

Sequencing was performed on PBMCs. This chain joins TRBV4-2 and TRBJ1-2, with D perhaps matching TRBD1 (5 bases). The receptor was isolated from a woman aged 40 to 50 in good health. Some clones in this sample may be carry-over from other donors' samples. The CDR3 reads CASSQDRGIGYTF. The CDR3 DNA reads TGTGCCAGCAGCCAAGATAGGGGAATTGGCTACACCTTC.